The 28 T cell receptor beta chains below were found in one sample sequenced in a study of technical replicates of blood from several donors. Only in-frame clones appear in the TCRdb table, and some are missing; sequencing was by immunoSEQ multiplex PCR. This sample yields around 83,000 clones, of which under 95% are seen a single time; around 0.26% belongs to the top ten. The specimen sequenced was T cells isolated from PBMCs. These receptors originate from a human donor in good health.

This chain links TRBV5-1 with TRBJ1-1; possibly TRBD1 for D (5 bases). In germline, CDR1 is SGHRS, CDR2 YFSETQ. This CDR3 spans 13 amino acids. V lost 4 bases and J 1 base, leaving 8 bases between the germline ends. DNA for the CDR3: TGCGCCAGCAGCAACGGGGGGAACACTGAAGCTTTCTTT. This encodes CASSNGGNTEAFF.

In DNA form, the CDR3 reads TGTGCCAGCAGCTTGTTAGCGGGGGGTAGAGACACCGGGGAGCTGTTTTTT. This translates into CASSLLAGGRDTGELFF. This chain uses TRBV7-3 with TRBJ2-2, with 10 bases identical to TRBD2. With V trimmed by 3 bases and J by 3 bases, 7 bases remained unmatched. Germline lookup yields CDR1 SGHTA and CDR2 FQGTGA. This CDR3 region has 17 residues.

J is TRBJ1-1 and V is TRBV6-5; perhaps TRBD1 as D (5 bases). The V end was cut by 4 bases, the J end by 4 bases, with 16 bases between. The CDR3 length is 15 residues. CDR1 MNHEY and CDR2 SVGAGI come from the germline V gene. The CDR3, as DNA: TGTGCCAGCAGTTTAAATAGGGGCTTGGTCACTGAAGCTTTCTTT. Amino acid sequence: CASSLNRGLVTEAFF.

The chain has TRBV28 and TRBJ1-2, with a tentative D call TRBD1 (6 bases). CDR3 length: 14 residues. V was pared by 6 bases and J by 10 bases, with 21 bases between. The germline V gene encodes CDR1 MDHEN and CDR2 SYDVKM. The CDR3 coding sequence is TGTGCCAGCAGCCTCCCTCCAGGGGTTTCGTTCTACACCTTC. Its translation is CASSLPPGVSFYTF.

V gene TRBV6-5 combines with J gene TRBJ2-7; 9 positions match TRBD1. The CDR3 is made up of 16 amino acids. V shed 0 bases and J 5 bases; nucleotides not matched to a gene: 8. CDR1 and CDR2 (germline): MNHEY, SVGAGI. The CDR3 DNA reads TGTGCCAGCAGTTACTCGAACCCCGGGACAGGGAACGAGCAGTACTTC. Protein product: CASSYSNPGTGNEQYF.

The chain links TRBV7-9 to TRBJ2-6, with TRBD2 matching 8 bases. There are 16 residues in the CDR3. V was clipped by 7 bases and J by 3 bases; unmatched bases: 8. Looked up from germline, CDR1 is SEHNR and CDR2 is FQNEAQ (reference sequence). CDR3 sequence (DNA): TGTGCCAGCACCCGGGGGGGGGCGAATGGGGCCAACGTCCTGACTTTC. This sequence encodes CASTRGGANGANVLTF.

This rearrangement joins TRBV4-1 to TRBJ2-5; D is unclear. This CDR3 is built from 14 residues. CDR1 is MGHRA and CDR2 is YSYEKL in the germline V gene. V lost 0 bases and J lost 2, with 7 bases in between. The CDR3 here is CASSQDVLQETQYF. The CDR3 DNA is TGCGCCAGCAGCCAAGACGTACTTCAAGAGACCCAGTACTTC.

This sequence joins TRBV25-1 and TRBJ2-3, with TRBD2 identical over 15 bases. J was trimmed by 10 bases and V by 4 bases; bases with no gene match: 9. This CDR3 is 16 amino acids long. Germline V lookup: CDR1 MGHDK, CDR2 SYGVNS. The CDR3 region is CASSGTGLAGGIAQYF. CDR3 DNA sequence: TGTGCCAGCAGTGGAACGGGACTAGCGGGAGGAATAGCGCAGTATTTT.

CDR3 sequence: CASSLGAGGPAYEQYF. The CDR3 DNA follows: TGTGCCAGCAGCTTAGGGGCGGGAGGGCCTGCCTACGAGCAGTACTTC. The rearrangement uses TRBV7-2 and TRBJ2-7; 9 bases are shared with TRBD2. This CDR3 is 16 amino acids long. Germline loops: CDR1 SGHTA, CDR2 FQGNSA. Germline trimming cut 1 base from V and 2 bases from J; bases unmatched to any gene: 6.

This clone has a single count. The chain employs TRBV11-3 and TRBJ1-1; D may be TRBD1 (6 bases). The germline CDR1 and CDR2 sequences are SGHNT and YENEEA. CDR3 length equals 13 residues. The V and J ends lost 1 base and 10 bases respectively, with 13 bases between them. CDR3 sequence: CASSLGGRERAFF. CDR3 nucleotides: TGTGCCAGCAGCTTAGGGGGGCGAGAAAGAGCTTTCTTT.

The chain is built from TRBV7-9 and TRBJ2-6; TRBD1 aligns across 9 bases. Germline assignment: CDR1 SEHNR and CDR2 FQNEAQ (reference sequence). The CDR3 extends over 19 amino acids. V was pared by 5 bases and J by 4 bases, with 15 bases of the junction left unmatched. CDR3 sequence reads: CASSTAPGGTGPGANVLTF. The CDR3 DNA is TGTGCCAGCAGCACAGCACCCGGCGGGACAGGGCCCGGGGCCAACGTCCTGACTTTC.

The chain carries TRBV20-1 and TRBJ2-7; maybe TRBD1 (6 bases). Germline assignment: CDR1 DFQATT and CDR2 SNEGSKA (reference sequence). The CDR3 runs 11 residues. The V end lost 8 bases, the J end lost 5 bases, and 13 bases lay between the germline ends. The CDR3, as DNA: TGCAGTTCCCGGACAGTCCACGAGCAGTACTTC. Its translation is CSSRTVHEQYF.

This chain uses TRBV27 with TRBJ2-1; 9 nucleotides agree with TRBD2. Germline CDR1 is MNHEY and CDR2 is SMNVEV (reference sequence). V was clipped by 6 bases and J by 8 bases; unmatched bases: 17. The CDR3 extends over 17 amino acids. As DNA, the CDR3 is TGTGCCAGCAGCTATAAAGCGGGGGGTCAGGTAGTCGATGAGCAGTTCTTC. Its protein product is CASSYKAGGQVVDEQFF.

This chain joins TRBV7-8 and TRBJ2-1; 8 nucleotides match TRBD2. Trimming cost V 6 bases and J 3 bases; bases outside gene matches: 7. Germline-derived CDR1 and CDR2 are SGHVS and FQNEAQ. CDR3 length: 15 amino acids. CDR3 DNA sequence: TGTGCCAGCAGAAACGGGAGGGCGATCTACAATGAGCAGTTCTTC. It encodes CASRNGRAIYNEQFF.

This chain links TRBV15 with TRBJ1-1, with D possibly matching TRBD1 (5 bases). The CDR3 is 13 amino acids. Germline V CDR1 and CDR2: LNHNV, YYDKDF (reference sequence). Trimming left V 4 bases short and J 6 bases short, with 12 bases between. DNA of the CDR3: TGTGCCACCAGCAACCCGTTAGGGGCTGAAGCTTTCTTT. It translates to CATSNPLGAEAFF. Together with reference TRBV15 and TRBJ1-1, the CDR3 gives the full variable domain: DAMVIQNPRYQVTQFGKPVTLSCSQTLNHNVMYWYQQKSSQAPKLLFHYYDKDFNNEADTPDNFQSRRPNTSFCFLDIRSPGLGDTAMYLCATSNPLGAEAFFGQGTRLTVV.

The V call is TRBV2, the J call TRBJ2-5, with 8 bases identical to TRBD2. Germline V gene lookup returns CDR1 SNHLY and CDR2 FYNNEI. This CDR3 contains 14 residues. The V and J ends lost 4 bases and 1 base, in that order; junction bases with no gene match: 2. The CDR3 loop is CASSGTSTQETQYF. As DNA, the CDR3 is TGTGCCAGCAGTGGGACTAGCACCCAAGAGACCCAGTACTTC.

This chain connects TRBV11-3 to TRBJ2-1; 8 bases agree with TRBD1. The CDR3 contains 15 residues. V dropped 3 bases and J dropped 1; count of bases not matched to a gene: 2. In germline, CDR1 is SGHNT, CDR2 YENEEA. The CDR3 protein is CASSFQGASYNEQFF. CDR3 DNA: TGTGCCAGCAGCTTTCAGGGGGCTTCCTACAATGAGCAGTTCTTC.

This chain uses TRBV5-1 with TRBJ2-5; TRBD1 is a possible D gene (5 bases). The germline CDR1 and CDR2 sequences are SGHRS and YFSETQ. The CDR3 loop spans 16 amino acids. V lost 2 bases and J lost 3, with 17 bases in between. As DNA, the CDR3 is TGCGCCAGCAGCTTTTCCCTAAAGTGGGGCAAAGAGACCCAGTACTTC. Protein product: CASSFSLKWGKETQYF.

This clone appeared a single time. This chain joins TRBV10-3 and TRBJ1-5, with a possible D match to TRBD1 (6 bases). The V end was cut by 0 bases, the J end by 5 bases, with 8 bases between. CDR1 and CDR2 from the germline V gene are ENHRY and SYGVKD. The CDR3 length is 14 residues. The CDR3 is CAISESGGDQPQHF. As DNA, the CDR3 is TGTGCCATCAGTGAGTCAGGGGGGGATCAGCCCCAGCATTTT.

The rearrangement joins TRBV2 to TRBJ1-5; no definite D call. V dropped 5 bases and J dropped 7 bases, with 9 bases sitting between them. The CDR3 is 12 residues long. Germline V gene lookup returns CDR1 SNHLY and CDR2 FYNNEI. The CDR3 nucleotides are TGTGCCAGCAGTCTAGAAACCCAGCCCCAGCATTTT. This gives the protein CASSLETQPQHF.

In this sample, this clone turned up once. The chain uses TRBV9 and TRBJ2-7; no clear D. In germline, CDR1 is SGDLS, CDR2 YYNGEE. V lost 0 bases to trimming and J lost 6 bases, with 19 bases between them. CDR3 length: 16 residues. This CDR3 is CASSVATGPTTAEQYF. Written as DNA, the CDR3 is TGTGCCAGCAGCGTAGCCACTGGTCCGACCACAGCCGAGCAGTACTTC.

This rearrangement joins TRBV27 to TRBJ2-3, with TRBD1 matching 8 bases. The trim removed 5 bases at V and 2 bases at J, leaving 6 bases unmatched. Per the germline V gene, CDR1 is MNHEY and CDR2 is SMNVEV (reference sequence). The CDR3 loop spans 15 amino acids. The CDR3 DNA sequence: TGTGCCAGCAGTCCCGGACAGGGATACACAGATACGCAGTATTTT. Its translation: CASSPGQGYTDTQYF.

The chain joins TRBV28 to TRBJ2-7, with 7 bases fitting TRBD1. Unmatched junction bases numbered 20, after V lost 6 bases and J lost 0 bases. The V gene's germline CDR1 is MDHEN and CDR2 SYDVKM. The CDR3 runs 19 residues. The chain's CDR3 is CASRGVGMTGYKTSYEQYF. In DNA, the CDR3 is TGTGCCAGCAGGGGGGTCGGAATGACAGGGTACAAAACCTCCTACGAGCAGTACTTC.

The chain has TRBV11-1 and TRBJ1-6, with 9 bases that match TRBD1. The CDR3 covers 15 residues. Germline lookup yields CDR1 SGHAT and CDR2 FQDESV (reference sequence). J gave up 7 bases and V 5 bases, and 6 bases lay outside the gene matches. CDR3 nucleotides: TGTGCCAGCAGCCTTGGGACAGGGAGCAATTCACCCCTCCACTTT. It is translated as CASSLGTGSNSPLHF.

The chain couples TRBV10-3 to TRBJ2-1; D is possibly TRBD2 (5 bases). Germline loops: CDR1 ENHRY, CDR2 SYGVKD. There are 14 residues in the CDR3. Trimming removed 7 bases at V and 6 bases at J, with 16 bases between. The CDR3 sequence is CAIKGRGGGNEQFF. The DNA for the CDR3 is TGTGCCATCAAGGGCCGAGGAGGTGGCAATGAGCAGTTCTTC.

The chain combines TRBV28 with TRBJ2-7; the match to TRBD1 covers 8 bases. Germline V lookup: CDR1 MDHEN, CDR2 SYDVKM. The CDR3 sequence is 16 residues long. J gave up 4 bases and V 2 bases, and 10 bases lay outside the gene matches. The CDR3: CASSLPPGQVNYEQYF. The CDR3 DNA sequence: TGTGCCAGCAGTTTACCCCCGGGACAGGTTAATTACGAGCAGTACTTC.

The chain has TRBV7-2 and TRBJ2-7, with 10 bases identical to TRBD2. CDR3 length: 16 residues. The V and J ends lost 3 bases and 3 bases, in that order; junction bases with no gene match: 8. Germline loops: CDR1 SGHTA, CDR2 FQGNSA. The CDR3 bases are TGTGCCAGCAGCTTCATTAGCGGGGGGCCTGACTACGAGCAGTACTTC. It is translated as CASSFISGGPDYEQYF.

The rearrangement links TRBV4-1 to TRBJ2-1; perhaps TRBD2 as D (5 bases). Germline V lookup: CDR1 MGHRA, CDR2 YSYEKL. The CDR3 sequence is 19 residues long. Between the trimmed V and J ends, which lost 1 base and 2 bases, there was a span of 21 bases. The chain's CDR3 is CASSQVWRYLGSTYNEQFF. CDR3 DNA: TGCGCCAGCAGCCAAGTTTGGAGGTACCTAGGATCTACCTACAATGAGCAGTTCTTC.